The 20 T cell receptor beta chains below all came from one sample that was sequenced in a study of blood T cell repertoires in COVID-19. Clones were read by immunoSEQ multiplex PCR, and TCRdb kept only the in-frame ones, dropping some. The profile shows 65,000 to 100,000 clones, approximately 80% of them singletons. What was sequenced was peripheral blood. The receptor set was obtained from a human donor in a cohort sampled during active COVID-19.

The rearrangement joins TRBV4-2 to TRBJ2-5, with 10 bases aligning to TRBD1. The CDR3 loop spans 14 amino acids. Germline trimming cut 4 bases from V and 4 bases from J; bases unmatched to any gene: 3. The germline V gene encodes CDR1 LGHNA and CDR2 YNFKEQ. In DNA, the CDR3 is TGTGCCAGCAGCCGACAGGGGGCTGGAGAGACCCAGTACTTC. Protein product: CASSRQGAGETQYF.

This clone came up a few times. The V gene is TRBV7-9, the J gene TRBJ1-1; a possible D gene is TRBD1 (5 bases). CDR3 length: 14 amino acids. Germline V CDR1 and CDR2: SEHNR, FQNEAQ (reference sequence). Trimming left V 0 bases short and J 2 bases short, with 7 bases between. CDR3 bases: TGTGCCAGCAGCTTAGCGGGACTAAACACTGAAGCTTTCTTT. The encoded protein is CASSLAGLNTEAFF.

The V call is TRBV6-5, the J call TRBJ1-2; D is unresolved. The V gene lost 6 bases and the J gene lost 0 bases, with 14 bases spanning the gap. CDR1 MNHEY and CDR2 SVGAGI come from the germline V gene. CDR3 length: 15 residues. The CDR3 sequence: CASRVPGNANYGYTF. The CDR3, as DNA: TGTGCCAGCAGGGTTCCCGGGAACGCTAACTATGGCTACACCTTC.

This chain joins TRBV5-8 and TRBJ2-7; 9 bases map to TRBD1. CDR1 SGHTS and CDR2 YDEGEE come from the germline V gene. Trimming at V came to 5 bases and at J to 2 bases, leaving 5 bases not matched to a gene. This CDR3 contains 14 residues. The CDR3 spells CASRIRQGAYEQYF. The CDR3 region has the DNA TGTGCCAGCAGGATAAGACAGGGGGCCTACGAGCAGTACTTC.

The chain couples TRBV11-3 to TRBJ1-1; TRBD1 matches at 10 bases. This CDR3 region has 15 residues. Losses at the gene ends were 6 bases for V and 5 bases for J; bases not matched to a gene: 9. Germline V gene data show CDR1 as SGHNT and CDR2 as YENEEA. The chain's CDR3 is CASRRQGARGTEAFF. The CDR3 DNA sequence: TGTGCCAGCAGACGACAGGGGGCGCGAGGGACTGAAGCTTTCTTT.

The chain carries TRBV7-9 and TRBJ1-4, with 9 bases fitting TRBD1. The V gene end was trimmed by 5 bases and the J gene end by 8 bases; junction bases not matched to a gene: 9. The germline V gene encodes CDR1 SEHNR and CDR2 FQNEAQ (reference sequence). The CDR3 sequence is 15 residues long. The CDR3 region has the DNA TGTGCCAGCAGCGCGAGGGACAGGGTTAACGAAAAACTGTTTTTT. Its protein is CASSARDRVNEKLFF.

This clone was recorded a few times. The chain recombines TRBV19 with TRBJ1-6; 8 bases are a match to TRBD1. The CDR3 sequence is 15 residues long. After removal of 4 bases from V and 7 bases from J, the junction contained 6 bases not matched to a gene. CDR1 is LNHDA and CDR2 is SQIVND in the germline V gene (reference sequence). This CDR3 is CASSRDRGGNSPLHF. Here the CDR3 DNA reads TGTGCCAGTAGTAGAGACAGGGGAGGGAATTCACCCCTCCACTTT.

CDR3 protein: CATSEAGWVYNEQFF. CDR3 nucleotides: TGTGCCACCAGTGAGGCGGGGTGGGTCTACAATGAGCAGTTCTTC. The chain recombines TRBV24-1 with TRBJ2-1, with a tentative D call TRBD2 (6 bases). This CDR3 comprises 15 residues. The V end lost 4 bases, the J end lost 3 bases, and 12 bases lay between the germline ends. The germline gives CDR1 KGHDR, CDR2 SFDVKD.

The chain has TRBV7-9 and TRBJ1-6; D gene uncertain. Germline V gene data show CDR1 as SEHNR and CDR2 as FQNEAQ (reference sequence). V was trimmed by 3 bases and J by 8 bases, leaving 8 bases between them. The length of the CDR3 is 13 residues. CDR3 coding DNA: TGTGCCAGCAGCTTGACGGAGGATTCACCCCTCCACTTT. This sequence encodes CASSLTEDSPLHF. The entire variable domain, with the rest obtained from reference TRBV7-9 and TRBJ1-6, is as follows: DTGVSQNPRHKITKRGQNVTFRCDPISEHNRLYWYRQTLGQGPEFLTYFQNEAQLEKSRLLSDRFSAERPKGSFSTLEIQRTEQGDSAMYLCASSLTEDSPLHFGNGTRLTVT.

This rearrangement joins TRBV5-4 to TRBJ1-1; TRBD1 matches at 7 bases. CDR1 SGHNT and CDR2 YYREEE come from the germline V gene (reference sequence). V lost 1 base, J lost 5 bases, and 8 bases stayed unmatched. The CDR3 has 15 residues. The CDR3 sequence is CASSLMSTGLTEAFF. Here the CDR3 DNA reads TGTGCCAGCAGCTTGATGTCGACAGGGCTAACTGAAGCTTTCTTT.

The chain links TRBV29-1 to TRBJ2-7, with D possibly matching TRBD1 (6 bases). The CDR3 is 14 amino acids. CDR1 SQVTM and CDR2 ANQGSEA come from the germline V gene. Trimming pared 0 bases from V and 2 bases from J, leaving 11 bases between. The CDR3 DNA sequence: TGCAGCGTTGAAGAATTGGACAGACCCTACGAGCAGTACTTC. This encodes CSVEELDRPYEQYF.

This rearrangement joins TRBV10-3 to TRBJ1-5, with 9 bases aligning to TRBD1. After removal of 6 bases from V and 7 bases from J, the junction contained 4 bases not matched to a gene. The germline CDR1 and CDR2 sequences are ENHRY and SYGVKD. The CDR3 is made up of 13 amino acids. DNA of the CDR3: TGTGCCATCAGCCGGGACAGGGTCCAGCCCCAGCATTTT. Translating it yields CAISRDRVQPQHF.

The chain recombines TRBV10-1 with TRBJ2-1, with 8 bases aligning to TRBD1. Germline-derived CDR1 and CDR2 are WNHNN and SYGVQD (reference sequence). CDR3 size: 14 residues. Unmatched junction bases numbered 6, after V lost 4 bases and J lost 7 bases. CDR3 in amino acids: CASSAQGARNEQFF. DNA for the CDR3: TGCGCCAGCAGTGCTCAGGGGGCAAGAAATGAGCAGTTCTTC.

The chain couples TRBV28 to TRBJ2-7; 9 nucleotides line up with TRBD1. The CDR3 contains 16 residues. The J segment lost 4 bases and the V segment lost 10 bases, leaving 17 bases of the junction unmatched. The germline gives CDR1 MDHEN, CDR2 SYDVKM. In DNA form, the CDR3 reads TGTGCCACCAAACCTTCGACCGGAGGACAGGGGTACGAGCAGTACTTC. It is translated as CATKPSTGGQGYEQYF.

V is TRBV4-1 and J is TRBJ1-2, with TRBD1 matching 9 bases. J lost 7 bases, V lost 1 base, and 7 bases had no gene match. The V gene's germline CDR1 is MGHRA and CDR2 YSYEKL. The CDR3 covers 15 residues. The CDR3 nucleotides read TGCGCCAGCAGCCAAGGGGACAGGGCCAGGGGTGGCTACACCTTC. It encodes CASSQGDRARGGYTF.

The V call is TRBV5-1, the J call TRBJ2-7; possible D gene TRBD1, 5 bases. Germline loops: CDR1 SGHRS, CDR2 YFSETQ. The germline V and J ends were trimmed by 4 bases and 1 base, with 18 bases remaining between them. The CDR3 extends over 16 amino acids. The chain's CDR3 is CASSKGDAPRSYEQYF. CDR3 DNA: TGCGCCAGCAGCAAAGGGGATGCCCCAAGGTCCTACGAGCAGTACTTC.

The V and J genes are TRBV11-2 and TRBJ2-7; TRBD1 aligns across 9 bases. J was trimmed by 3 bases and V by 6 bases; bases with no gene match: 9. The CDR3 extends over 15 amino acids. Germline V gene sequence: CDR1 SGHAT, CDR2 FQNNGV. Here the CDR3 DNA reads TGTGCCAGCAGTCGGGCGAGGGACAGGGTCTACGAGCAGTACTTC. It encodes CASSRARDRVYEQYF.

This sequence joins TRBV9 and TRBJ1-2, with a possible D match to TRBD1 (6 bases). The CDR3 runs to 14 residues. Germline V gene lookup returns CDR1 SGDLS and CDR2 YYNGEE. V was shortened by 3 bases and J by 8 bases, with 17 bases between the two germline ends. CDR3 sequence: CASSADPGGRGYTF. The CDR3 coding sequence is TGTGCCAGCAGCGCAGATCCGGGGGGCAGAGGCTACACCTTC.

The chain carries TRBV11-2 and TRBJ2-2; TRBD1 matches at 9 bases. There are 15 residues in the CDR3. Germline V gene data show CDR1 as SGHAT and CDR2 as FQNNGV. Germline trimming cut 3 bases from V and 6 bases from J; bases unmatched to any gene: 5. The CDR3 DNA reads as TGTGCCAGCAGCTTCCGGACAGGGGAGGCCGGGGAGCTGTTTTTT. This gives the protein CASSFRTGEAGELFF. Filled out from reference TRBV11-2 and TRBJ2-2, the complete variable domain reads EAGVAQSPRYKIIEKRQSVAFWCNPISGHATLYWYQQILGQGPKLLIQFQNNGVVDDSQLPKDRFSAERLKGVDSTLKIQPAKLEDSAVYLCASSFRTGEAGELFFGEGSRLTVL.

The rearrangement uses TRBV6-6 and TRBJ2-5, with 8 bases fitting TRBD2. V was clipped by 7 bases and J by 5 bases; unmatched bases: 9. The CDR3 contains 14 residues. CDR1 is MNHNY and CDR2 is SVGAGI in the germline V gene (reference sequence). In DNA, the CDR3 is TGTGCCAGCACACGGACTAGCTTTCAGGAGACCCAGTACTTC. It codes for CASTRTSFQETQYF.